This record concerns one TCR beta chain sequence. The antigen this receptor binds is unknown. The data were taken from a study of CXCR3-negative and CXCR3-positive naive CD8 T cells (dated by TCRdb to the late 2010s). In terms of the full investigation: About 135 million TRB reads were obtained in total, roughly 1.5 +/- 0.3 million reads per library. Data from under 12 donors, pooled across two independent experiments, went into the diversity and physicochemical repertoire analyses. For the TRBV-TRBJ cluster analysis, the naive subsets came from 5 or 6 donors, while the memory cells came from 3 donors.

Findings and caveats that apply to the study as a whole: Because surface CD5, which is linked to self-reactivity in mice, was comparable between the naive subsets, TCR interaction strength was also inferred from the physicochemical properties of TRB CDR3s. TRB CDR3s from CXCR3-positive naive cells showed higher hydrophobicity (lower Kidera factor 4), lower energy, and higher strength and volume indices than CXCR3-negative naive cells. Freshly isolated PBMCs were used for most assays because CXCR3 expression went down partially after cryopreservation. Similar TRBV-TRBJ usage was shown by naive CXCR3-negative and CXCR3-positive cells from the same donor, whereas distinct patterns were shown by memory cells. Both naive subsets had comparably high repertoire diversity, while memory CD8+ T cells had much lower repertoire diversity.

Instrument used: NextSeq 550. The Human TCR Profiling Kit (MiLaboratory) was used to prepare UMI-labeled 5' RACE TRB cDNA libraries. cDNA synthesis used the entire amount of extracted RNA, and PCR amplification then used the entire amount of cDNA produced. The libraries were made side by side, with each library going through the same number of PCR cycles. The authors processed their data as follows. With a minimum of two reads required per UMI, MIGEC and MiXCR pulled out about 50,000 +/- 10,000 unique UMI-labeled TRB cDNA molecules from each library. Each library averaged about 40,000 +/- 10,000 functional in-frame TRB CDR3 nucleotide clonotypes without stop codons. After each sample was downsampled to 5000 UMI-labeled TRB molecules, VDJtools was used to calculate diversity metrics such as normalized Shannon-Wiener and Chao1. VDJtools was used to calculate clonotype-size-weighted physicochemical properties of the central five CDR3 residues, namely interaction energy, strength, volume and Kidera factor 4. Once TCRdb had reprocessed the reads, it stored one entry per CDR3 protein sequence and supplied no DNA. The V and J calls come from TCRdb's annotation, not from the publication. The sample table gives 150,000 to 180,000 distinct CDR3 sequences. About 0.48% of the sample is in the top ten clones.

For each CD8+ T cell subset, flow sorting was done in triplicate, and 250,000 to 300,000 cells per subset went directly into RLT lysis buffer. Naive CD8+ T cells were defined stringently as CD45RO-CCR7+CD27+CD95- to exclude memory contaminants. Peripheral blood mononuclear cells were isolated from buffy coats by standard density gradient centrifugation. Naive CXCR3-negative and CXCR3-positive CD8+ T cells were flow-sorted using a FACSAria III. An RNeasy Mini Kit was used to extract total RNA from the sorted cells. The TCR sequence derives from a human donor in good health. Some clones in this sample may be carry-over from other donors' samples. The sequenced material came from naive CXCR3+ CD8+ T cells from blood. The sample's cell subset or site label, decoded: CD45RO-CCR7+CD27+CD95- naive CD8+ T cells expressing CXCR3 (TNR3+).

The CDR3 region: CASSLAMAGPESREQFF. The sequence links TRBV11-2 to TRBJ2-1; TCRdb reports TRBD1, a call that lacks DNA to check it against. The CDR3 holds 17 amino acids from the cysteine to the phenylalanine. The DNA is not on file. CDR1 and CDR2, looked up from the germline V gene, are SGHAT and FQNNGV.